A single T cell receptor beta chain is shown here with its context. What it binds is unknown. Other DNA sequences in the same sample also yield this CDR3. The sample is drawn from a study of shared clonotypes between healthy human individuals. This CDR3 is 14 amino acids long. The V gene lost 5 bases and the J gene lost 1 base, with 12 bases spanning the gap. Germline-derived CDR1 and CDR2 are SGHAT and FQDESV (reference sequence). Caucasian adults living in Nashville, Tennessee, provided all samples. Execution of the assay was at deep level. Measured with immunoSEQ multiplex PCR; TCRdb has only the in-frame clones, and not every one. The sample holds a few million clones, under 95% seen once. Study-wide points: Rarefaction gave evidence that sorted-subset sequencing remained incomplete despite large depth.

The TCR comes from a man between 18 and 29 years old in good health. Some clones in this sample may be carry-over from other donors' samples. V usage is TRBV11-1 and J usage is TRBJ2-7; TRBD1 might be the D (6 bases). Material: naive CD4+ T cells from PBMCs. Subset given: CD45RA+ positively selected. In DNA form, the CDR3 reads TGTGCCAGCAGCCCGCGGCAGGGGTCCTACGAGCAGTACTTC. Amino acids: CASSPRQGSYEQYF.